This T cell receptor beta chain was captured in a study of blood T cell repertoires in COVID-19. At the level of the study: Samples representing acute and convalescent COVID-19 were sourced from the United States, Italy and Spain. T cells, B-cell-depleted T cells, or PBMCs provided the cDNA or gDNA that served as material.

In the original workflow: Using reference gene primer amplification, nucleated cell counts were estimated. TCRdb keeps only in-frame clones here, not all; method: immunoSEQ multiplex PCR. That table gives V, J and clone size, and the DNA gave D and trimming. This sample has about 130,000 clones; approximately 90% occur once, and the top ten carry about 4.1%. CDR1 and CDR2 from the germline V gene are DFQATT and SNEGSKA (reference sequence). V was clipped by 6 bases and J by 8 bases, with 13 bases between them. CDR3 size: 11 residues. Sequencing was performed on peripheral blood. V and J are TRBV20-1 and TRBJ1-1, with D maybe TRBD1 (6 bases). This clonotype was sampled from a man between 60 and 75 years old with COVID-19, enrolled during active disease. The CDR3: CSAYGQSEAFF. CDR3 in DNA: TGCAGTGCCTACGGACAGTCGGAAGCTTTCTTT.